These T cell receptor beta chains were read from a single sample in a study of blood T cell repertoires in COVID-19. TCRdb keeps only in-frame clones here, not all; method: immunoSEQ multiplex PCR. The sample yields 120,000 to 150,000 clones, roughly 88% seen once. Sequenced: PBMCs or T cells enriched from blood (not recorded which). These receptors were collected from a woman aged 25 to 45 with acute COVID-19. Each CDR3 is given with its conserved first and last residue. D genes are given only for firm matches. Size is stated for part of the rows, as once, few or many counts, or as a class when the clone is expanded.

TRBV5-1	TRBJ1-5	TRBD1	once	16	TGCGCCAGCAGCGCAAAATACGGGACAGGGAATCAGCCCCAGCATTTT	CASSAKYGTGNQPQHF
TRBV27	TRBJ2-1	.	.	14	TGTGCCAGCAGTTTCTCCTTCTCCTACAATGAGCAGTTCTTC	CASSFSFSYNEQFF
TRBV2	TRBJ1-2	.	.	12	TGTGCCAGCAGTGACCGGGGTCGGGGCTACACCTTC	CASSDRGRGYTF
TRBV7-9	TRBJ2-7	.	.	13	TGTGCCAGCAGCTTAAATCCCTACTACGAGCAGTACTTC	CASSLNPYYEQYF
TRBV5-5	TRBJ2-4	TRBD1	.	12	TGTGCCAGCAGCGAAAGACCGGACAGGGCGGACTTC	CASSERPDRADF
TRBV6-4	TRBJ2-2	.	.	15	TGTGCCAGCAGTGACTCGGGACAGAACACCGGGGAGCTGTTTTTT	CASSDSGQNTGELFF
TRBV6-5	TRBJ1-5	TRBD1	.	15	TGTGCCAGCAGCAAGACAGGGCTGGGGCTGGAGCCCCAGCATTTT	CASSKTGLGLEPQHF
TRBV6-4	TRBJ2-1	.	.	14	TGTGCCAGCAGTGAACAGGGGAGGAACAATGAGCAGTTCTTC	CASSEQGRNNEQFF
TRBV19	TRBJ1-1	.	once	14	TGTGCCAGTCGGCGAGCGGGGTCTGGCACTGAAGCTTTCTTT	CASRRAGSGTEAFF
TRBV7-2	TRBJ2-5	TRBD2	.	17	TGTGCCAGCAGCCCTCGGGCCCTGGCTAGCGGCCAAGAGACCCAGTACTTC	CASSPRALASGQETQYF
TRBV13	TRBJ2-7	TRBD1	.	17	TGTGCCAGCAGCTACCAGACAGGGGTCGGGAAGGACTACGAGCAGTACTTC	CASSYQTGVGKDYEQYF
TRBV9	TRBJ2-7	TRBD2	.	15	TGTGCCAGCAGCGTTATAGCGGGAGTCAACTACGAGCAGTACTTC	CASSVIAGVNYEQYF
TRBV9	TRBJ2-7	.	.	15	TGTGCCAGCAGCCCCGGTGGAGGGGCTTATCACGAGCAGTACTTC	CASSPGGGAYHEQYF
TRBV5-6	TRBJ2-2	TRBD1	.	16	TGTGCCAGCACCATTACAGGGGGAGGCACCCCCGGGGAGCTGTTTTTT	CASTITGGGTPGELFF
TRBV7-8	TRBJ1-2	TRBD1	.	15	TGTGCCAGCAGCCGAGGACAGGGGGGCATCAATGGCTACACCTTC	CASSRGQGGINGYTF
TRBV11-1	TRBJ1-2	TRBD1	.	15	TGTGCCAGCAGCCCATTGGAGGGGGCTTTTTATGGCTACACCTTC	CASSPLEGAFYGYTF
TRBV28	TRBJ2-1	TRBD2	once	15	TGTGCCAGCAGTCTTGCGACTAGCGGGAGGTATGAGCAGTTCTTC	CASSLATSGRYEQFF
TRBV28	TRBJ2-5	TRBD2	.	15	TGTGCCAGCAGTCGTATCCGGGAGGGAGGGGAGACCCAGTACTTC	CASSRIREGGETQYF
TRBV10-3	TRBJ1-2	.	few	12	TGTGCCATCAGTGAGGCACAACAACCTCACACCTTC	CAISEAQQPHTF
TRBV6-6	TRBJ1-5	.	.	14	TGTGCCACCACCCCGGGACAAGTTAATCAGCCCCAGCATTTT	CATTPGQVNQPQHF
TRBV30	TRBJ2-3	TRBD1	.	19	TGTGCCTGGAGTCTCCGGGACAGGTCATCCCGACCCGATGGAGATACGCAGTATTTT	CAWSLRDRSSRPDGDTQYF
TRBV9	TRBJ2-5	.	.	15	TGTGCCAGCAGCGTGTTGGACCTCCGGGGGGAGACCCAGTACTTC	CASSVLDLRGETQYF
TRBV18	TRBJ2-1	TRBD2	.	20	TGTGCCAGCTCACCAGTTGGAACTAGCGGGAGCTCACGGGCCTACAATGAGCAGTTCTTC	CASSPVGTSGSSRAYNEQFF
TRBV11-2	TRBJ2-7	.	.	15	TGTGCCAGCAGCGTCCAAGGCGGGAACCGCTACGAGCAGTACTTC	CASSVQGGNRYEQYF
TRBV20-1	TRBJ1-5	.	once	15	TGCAGTGCTAGTGCTCAGGCCTCGGGCAATCAGCCCCAGCATTTT	CSASAQASGNQPQHF
TRBV6-2/TRBV6-3	TRBJ2-6	TRBD1	.	16	TGTGCCAGCAGTTACGACAGGGGCGTCTATGCCAACGTCCTGACTTTC	CASSYDRGVYANVLTF
TRBV7-2	TRBJ2-7	TRBD2	.	14	TGTGCCAGCAGCTTACTAGCGGGCCCAAACGAGCAGTACTTC	CASSLLAGPNEQYF
TRBV5-6	TRBJ1-4	.	.	14	TGTGCCAGCAGCTTGGAGGCAGCGGATGAAAAACTGTTTTTT	CASSLEAADEKLFF
TRBV28	TRBJ2-1	TRBD2	.	16	TGTGCCAGCACCATACCTAGCGGAGGGGTTTTCAATGAGCAGTTCTTC	CASTIPSGGVFNEQFF
TRBV28	TRBJ1-1	TRBD1	.	16	TGTGCCAGCAGTTTATCCGCCGGACAGGGCCACACTGAAGCTTTCTTT	CASSLSAGQGHTEAFF
TRBV14	TRBJ2-7	TRBD1	.	13	TGTGCCAGCAGGGGACAGGCTCTCTACGAGCAGTACTTC	CASRGQALYEQYF
TRBV29-1	TRBJ1-1	.	.	14	TGCAGCGTTGAAGACAGGGAGGGCATTTCTGAAGCTTTCTTT	CSVEDREGISEAFF
TRBV28	TRBJ2-7	.	.	14	TGTGCCAGCAGTTTGCTGGGGGCATACTACGAGCAGTACTTC	CASSLLGAYYEQYF
TRBV6-5	TRBJ2-7	.	few	15	TGTGCCAGCAGACAGGGACACATGAGCTCCTACGAGCAGTACTTC	CASRQGHMSSYEQYF
TRBV19	TRBJ1-4	TRBD1	.	14	TGTGCCAGTAGAATCCGGGACAGGGGTGAAAAACTGTTTTTT	CASRIRDRGEKLFF
TRBV7-3	TRBJ1-1	TRBD1	.	14	TGTGCCAGCAGCACCGGACAGGGGAACACTGAAGCTTTCTTT	CASSTGQGNTEAFF
TRBV30	TRBJ1-1	.	.	13	TGTGCCTGGACTGGCACCATGAACACTGAAGCTTTCTTT	CAWTGTMNTEAFF
TRBV2	TRBJ2-3	TRBD1	.	16	TGTGCCAGCAGATCGACAGGGTGGGGTAGCACAGATACGCAGTATTTT	CASRSTGWGSTDTQYF
TRBV7-9	TRBJ2-2	TRBD2	.	16	TGTGCCAGCAGCCTCCCCCTAGCGGCGAACACCGGGGAGCTGTTTTTT	CASSLPLAANTGELFF
TRBV2	TRBJ1-5	.	.	12	TGTGCCAGCAGTGTACAAAATCAGCCCCAGCATTTT	CASSVQNQPQHF
TRBV28	TRBJ1-2	.	.	14	TGTGCCAGCAGTTTAACCCCGGGGGTCTATGGCTACACCTTC	CASSLTPGVYGYTF
TRBV6-2/TRBV6-3	TRBJ1-2	TRBD1	.	16	TGTGCCAGCAGTTACGCTGGGACAGGGATTTACTATGGCTACACCTTC	CASSYAGTGIYYGYTF
TRBV7-2	TRBJ2-1	.	.	12	TGTGCCAGCAGCCCCCCCGTCCGGGAGCAGTTCTTC	CASSPPVREQFF
TRBV11-2	TRBJ1-2	.	.	13	TGTGCCAGCAGCTTGAGCCGCCACTATGGCTACACCTTC	CASSLSRHYGYTF
TRBV7-2	TRBJ2-2	.	once	11	TGTGCCAGCAGCTTAACTGGGGAGCTGTTTTTT	CASSLTGELFF
TRBV5-1	TRBJ2-5	.	.	15	TGCGCCAGCAGCTCGACCGGGAACATAGGGGAGACCCAGTACTTC	CASSSTGNIGETQYF
TRBV29-1	TRBJ1-2	.	.	8	.	CSVGGGTF
TRBV6-5	TRBJ2-1	TRBD2	.	16	TGTGCCAGCAGCTACTCCTCGGGACTACCTATTAGTGAGCAGTTCTTC	CASSYSSGLPISEQFF
TRBV7-9	TRBJ2-7	TRBD2	.	14	TGTGCCAGCAGTACCGGGACTAGCTCCCTGGAGCAGTACTTC	CASSTGTSSLEQYF
TRBV6-2/TRBV6-3	TRBJ2-7	.	.	16	TGTGCCAGCAGCCGGGCTGGGAGGAGCAGCGCCTACGAGCAGTACTTC	CASSRAGRSSAYEQYF
TRBV27	TRBJ2-7	.	few	15	TGTGCCAGCAGTTTACGACACCAGTACTTAAACGAGCAGTACTTC	CASSLRHQYLNEQYF
TRBV18	TRBJ1-1	.	once	15	TGTGCCAGCTCACCACGGGTTTTACAGGACACTGAAGCTTTCTTT	CASSPRVLQDTEAFF
TRBV28	TRBJ1-1	.	once	12	TGTGCCAGCAAAAGGGGATCCAGGGGAGCTTTCTTT	CASKRGSRGAFF